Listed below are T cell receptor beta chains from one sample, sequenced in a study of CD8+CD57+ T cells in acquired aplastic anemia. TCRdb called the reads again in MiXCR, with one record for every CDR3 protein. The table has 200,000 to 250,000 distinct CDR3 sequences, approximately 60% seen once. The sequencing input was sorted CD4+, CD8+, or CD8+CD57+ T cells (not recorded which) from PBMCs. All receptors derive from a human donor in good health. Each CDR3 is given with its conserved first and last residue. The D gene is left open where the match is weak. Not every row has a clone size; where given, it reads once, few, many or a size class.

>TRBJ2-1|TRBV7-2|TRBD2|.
CASSSDPGLAGNEQFF
TGTGCCAGCAGCTCAGACCCGGGGCTAGCGGGCAATGAGCAGTTCTTC
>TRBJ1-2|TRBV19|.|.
CASSARVREGYGYTF
TGTGCCAGTAGTGCCCGAGTCAGGGAGGGATATGGCTACACCTTC
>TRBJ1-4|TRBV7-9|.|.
CASLRGENEKLFF
TGTGCCAGCCTTAGGGGCGAAAATGAAAAACTGTTTTTT
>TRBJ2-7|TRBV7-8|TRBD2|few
CASSLTSGGAYEQYF
TGTGCCAGCAGCTTAACTAGCGGGGGGGCCTACGAGCAGTACTTC
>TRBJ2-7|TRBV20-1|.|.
CSARAGAGTYEQCF
TGCAGTGCTAGAGCGGGAGCGGGCACCTACGAGCAGTGCTTC
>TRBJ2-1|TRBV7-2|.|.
CASSLQGLSGDEQFF
TGTGCCAGCAGCTTACAGGGACTCTCAGGGGATGAGCAGTTCTTC
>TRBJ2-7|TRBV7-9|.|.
CASSLSNSEQYF
TGTGCCAGCAGCCTTTCAAACTCCGAGCAGTACTTC
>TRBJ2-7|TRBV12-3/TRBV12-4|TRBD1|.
CASRRTGSSYEQYF
TGTGCCAGCAGACGGACAGGGAGCTCCTACGAGCAGTACTTC
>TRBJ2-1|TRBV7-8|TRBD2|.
CASSLGLAGVYEQFF
TGTGCCAGCAGCTTAGGACTAGCGGGAGTATACGAGCAGTTCTTC
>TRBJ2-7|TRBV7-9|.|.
CASRDYDGYYEQYF
TGTGCCAGCAGGGACTACGACGGTTACTACGAGCAGTACTTC
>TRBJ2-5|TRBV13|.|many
CASSSHGQIETQYF
TGTGCCAGCAGCTCCCATGGACAGATCGAGACCCAGTACTTC
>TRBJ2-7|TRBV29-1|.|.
CSVLFGHTYEQYF
TGCAGCGTCCTGTTTGGACACACCTACGAGCAGTACTTC
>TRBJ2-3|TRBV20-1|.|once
CSARDPGQGRTDTQYF
TGCAGTGCTAGAGATCCGGGGCAGGGACGCACAGATACGCAGTATTTT
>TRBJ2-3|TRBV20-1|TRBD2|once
CSARPLGGSRADTQYF
TGCAGTGCTAGACCCCTTGGCGGGAGTAGGGCAGATACGCAGTATTTT
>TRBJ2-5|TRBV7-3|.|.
CASSAGGFGKETQYF
TGTGCCAGCAGCGCCGGCGGGTTCGGAAAGGAGACCCAGTACTTC
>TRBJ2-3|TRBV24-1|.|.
CATSESTETQYF
TGTGCCACCAGTGAGTCTACAGAGACGCAGTATTTT
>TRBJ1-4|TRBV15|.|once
CATSRDRWAREKLFF
TGTGCCACCAGCAGAGATCGCTGGGCCCGTGAAAAACTGTTTTTT
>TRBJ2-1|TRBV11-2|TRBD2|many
CASSLGTSGGSSYNEQFF
TGTGCCAGCAGCTTAGGGACTAGCGGGGGGAGCTCCTACAATGAGCAGTTCTTC
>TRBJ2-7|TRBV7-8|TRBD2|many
CASSSTSGYEQYF
TGTGCCAGCAGCTCGACTAGCGGCTACGAGCAGTACTTC
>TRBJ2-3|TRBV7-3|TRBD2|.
CASSVSGGAADTQYF
TGTGCCAGCAGCGTTAGCGGGGGGGCGGCAGATACGCAGTATTTT
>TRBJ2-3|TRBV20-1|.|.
CSARDASASTDTQYF
TGCAGTGCTAGAGATGCCAGCGCTAGCACAGATACGCAGTATTTT
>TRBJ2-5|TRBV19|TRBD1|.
CASGPGQQETQYF
TGTGCCAGTGGGCCGGGACAGCAAGAGACCCAGTACTTC
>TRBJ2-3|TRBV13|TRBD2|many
CASSLGGSGGAGGTQYF
TGTGCCAGCAGCTTAGGCGGTAGCGGGGGCGCGGGTGGTACGCAGTATTTT
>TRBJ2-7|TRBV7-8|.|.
CASSPPAGARDEQYF
TGTGCCAGCAGCCCCCCGGCGGGGGCGCGAGACGAGCAGTACTTC
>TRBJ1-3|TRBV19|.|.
CASNGDQPGNTIYF
TGTGCCAGTAATGGGGACCAACCTGGAAACACCATATATTTT
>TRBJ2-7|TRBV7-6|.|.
CASSYYLQGPEQYF
TGTGCCAGCAGCTACTACCTCCAAGGGCCCGAGCAGTACTTC
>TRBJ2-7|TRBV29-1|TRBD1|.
CSGETGSSYEQYF
TGCAGCGGCGAGACAGGGTCGTCGTACGAGCAGTACTTC
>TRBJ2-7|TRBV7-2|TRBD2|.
CASSLDASGSTYEQYF
TGTGCCAGCAGCTTAGACGCTAGCGGGAGTACCTACGAGCAGTACTTC
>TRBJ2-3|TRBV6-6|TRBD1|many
CASSYLLDRGVDTQYF
TGTGCCAGCAGTTACCTACTGGACAGGGGAGTGGATACGCAGTATTTT
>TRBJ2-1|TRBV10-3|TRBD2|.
CTAAASGYNEQFF
TGTACAGCGGCGGCTAGCGGATACAATGAGCAGTTCTTC
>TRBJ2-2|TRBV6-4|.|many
CASSDSGGANTGELFF
TGTGCCAGCAGTGACTCTGGCGGGGCGAACACCGGGGAGCTGTTTTTT
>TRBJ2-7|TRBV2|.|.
CASSSYPKGVEQYF
TGTGCCAGCAGTTCCTATCCAAAAGGGGTAGAGCAGTACTTC
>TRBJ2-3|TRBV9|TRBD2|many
CASSVVAGGTTSTDTQYF
TGTGCCAGCAGCGTAGTGGCGGGGGGGACCACTAGCACAGATACGCAGTATTTT
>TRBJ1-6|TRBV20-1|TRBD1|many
CSARGTGEISPLHF
TGCAGTGCTAGGGGGACAGGGGAGATTTCACCCCTCCACTTT
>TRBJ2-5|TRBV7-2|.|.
CASSLASGPGTQYF
TGTGCCAGCAGCTTAGCTAGCGGTCCGGGGACCCAGTACTTC
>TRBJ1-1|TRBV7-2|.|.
CASSLDSNGRAFF
TGTGCCAGCAGCTTAGACAGTAACGGGCGAGCTTTCTTT
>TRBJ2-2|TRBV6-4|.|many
CASSWAASTGELFF
TGTGCCAGCAGTTGGGCCGCTTCCACCGGGGAGCTGTTTTTT
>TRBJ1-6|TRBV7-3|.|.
CASSSTGWASPLHF
TGTGCCAGCAGCTCTACAGGGTGGGCTTCACCCCTCCACTTT
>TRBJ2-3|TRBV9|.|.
CASSVGTDTQYF
TGTGCCAGCAGCGTTGGAACAGATACGCAGTATTTT
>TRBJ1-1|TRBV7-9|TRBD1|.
CATIGQGLVEAFF
TGTGCCACCATAGGACAGGGGCTGGTAGAAGCTTTCTTT
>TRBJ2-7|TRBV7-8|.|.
CASSLPDSPEQYF
TGTGCCAGCAGCTTACCTGACAGCCCCGAGCAGTACTTC
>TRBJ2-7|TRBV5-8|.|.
CASSSGTGTLYEQYF
TGTGCCAGCAGCTCGGGAACCGGGACCCTTTACGAGCAGTACTTC
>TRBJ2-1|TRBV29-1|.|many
CSVEGEGAYNEQFF
TGCAGCGTTGAGGGGGAAGGCGCCTACAATGAGCAGTTCTTC
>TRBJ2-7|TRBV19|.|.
CASSIAAALSYEQYF
TGTGCCAGTAGTATAGCGGCAGCCCTTTCCTACGAGCAGTACTTC
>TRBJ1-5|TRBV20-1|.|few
CSARWGWDQPQHF
TGCAGTGCTAGGTGGGGGTGGGATCAGCCCCAGCATTTT
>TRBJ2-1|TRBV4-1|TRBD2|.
CASSPWTSGRGEQFF
TGCGCCAGCAGCCCTTGGACTAGCGGGAGGGGGGAGCAGTTCTTC
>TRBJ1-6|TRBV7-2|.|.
CASSLVRGSNSPLHF
TGTGCCAGCAGCTTAGTGCGGGGGAGTAATTCACCCCTCCACTTT
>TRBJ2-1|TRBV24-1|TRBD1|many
CATGGQSLVEQFF
TGTGCCACCGGGGGACAGTCCCTTGTTGAGCAGTTCTTC
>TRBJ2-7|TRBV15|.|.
CATSSPGGTQGSHLYEQYF
TGTGCCACCAGCAGCCCAGGGGGGACGCAAGGGTCCCACCTCTACGAGCAGTACTTC
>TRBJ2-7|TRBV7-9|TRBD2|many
CASSLAGGPAGEQYF
TGTGCCAGCAGCTTGGCGGGGGGACCGGCAGGCGAGCAGTACTTC
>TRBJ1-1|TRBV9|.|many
CASSGDKGTEAFF
TGTGCCAGCAGCGGAGATAAAGGCACTGAAGCTTTCTTT
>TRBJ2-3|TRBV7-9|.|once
CASSTPGHSTDTQYF
TGTGCCAGCAGCACCCCGGGACATAGCACAGATACGCAGTATTTT
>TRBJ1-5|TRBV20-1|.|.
CSAKRGGRDQPQHF
TGCAGTGCAAAGAGGGGGGGGAGGGATCAGCCCCAGCATTTT
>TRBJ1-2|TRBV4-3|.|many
CASSQGYVGASGYTF
TGCGCCAGCAGCCAAGGGTACGTCGGGGCGTCAGGCTACACCTTC